Below, 21 T cell receptor beta chains from the same sample are listed, as sequenced in a study of blood T cell repertoires in COVID-19. Some clones are missing from TCRdb's copy, which holds only in-frame ones; the method was immunoSEQ multiplex PCR. This sample carries some 150,000 clones, roughly 88% of them seen once, and the ten largest clones take around 1.3%. Sequenced input: PBMCs or T cells enriched from blood (not recorded which). The receptors were sampled from a woman aged 25 to 39 with acute COVID-19.

V is TRBV11-2 and J is TRBJ2-3; perhaps TRBD1 as D (5 bases). CDR3 length: 13 amino acids. Germline CDR1 is SGHAT and CDR2 is FQNNGV. The germline V and J ends were trimmed by 4 bases and 8 bases, with 13 bases remaining between them. The CDR3 coding sequence is TGTGCCAGCAGCTCTTTACAGGCGAGTACGCAGTATTTT. This gives the protein CASSSLQASTQYF.

The chain combines TRBV19 with TRBJ2-3, with a tentative D call TRBD1 (5 bases). V gave up 7 bases and J gave up 0 bases, with 11 bases separating them. CDR1 is LNHDA, CDR2 SQIVND, per germline (reference sequence). The CDR3 spans 14 residues. CDR3 sequence reads: CASNTRVSTDTQYF. For the CDR3, the DNA is TGTGCCAGTAATACCAGGGTCAGCACAGATACGCAGTATTTT.

V usage is TRBV6-5 and J usage is TRBJ1-2, with no clear D. This CDR3 region has 13 residues. V shed 4 bases and J shed 4 bases, with 10 bases lying between them. Germline values: CDR1 MNHEY, CDR2 SVGAGI. The CDR3 is CASSFQNSYGYTF. The CDR3, as DNA: TGTGCCAGCAGTTTTCAGAACAGCTATGGCTACACCTTC.

This rearrangement joins TRBV28 to TRBJ2-5; D is possibly TRBD2 (5 bases). Trimming took 3 bases from V and 5 from J, leaving 19 bases between them. Germline V lookup: CDR1 MDHEN, CDR2 SYDVKM. CDR3 length equals 16 residues. The CDR3 here is CASSFSRAIRRETQYF. The CDR3 DNA sequence: TGTGCCAGCAGTTTTTCGAGGGCGATAAGACGGGAGACCCAGTACTTC.

The V and J genes are TRBV6-5 and TRBJ2-7; TRBD2 might be the D (7 bases). CDR1 and CDR2 from the germline V gene are MNHEY and SVGAGI. The CDR3 covers 15 residues. V dropped 2 bases and J dropped 4 bases, with 15 bases sitting between them. CDR3 region: CASSYPRGGKYEQYF. Written as DNA, the CDR3 is TGTGCCAGCAGTTACCCAAGGGGGGGGAAGTACGAGCAGTACTTC.

J is TRBJ1-6 and V is TRBV6-2 or TRBV6-3; 8 bases are a match to TRBD1. The V gene end was trimmed by 2 bases and the J gene end by 7 bases; junction bases not matched to a gene: 4. Germline V gene data show CDR1 as MNHEY and CDR2 as SVGEGT. The CDR3 contains 15 residues. The CDR3 sequence: CASSYRTGFNSPLHF. The CDR3 bases are TGTGCCAGCAGTTACCGGACAGGGTTCAATTCACCCCTCCACTTT.

V is TRBV7-9 and J is TRBJ1-1; D gene unclear. Germline CDR1 and CDR2: SEHNR and FQNEAQ (reference sequence). The CDR3 covers 12 residues. V shed 5 bases and J shed 5 bases, with 9 bases lying between them. The CDR3 DNA is TGTGCCAGCAGCAGCACAGATACTGAAGCTTTCTTT. Protein product: CASSSTDTEAFF.

The CDR3 DNA sequence: TGTGCCAGTATGAAAGACAGCCTCAATCAGCCCCAGCATTTT. Translating it yields CASMKDSLNQPQHF. This chain joins TRBV19 and TRBJ1-5; possible D gene TRBD1, 5 bases. The CDR3 runs to 14 residues. In germline, CDR1 is LNHDA, CDR2 SQIVND (reference sequence). The V end lost 7 bases, the J end lost 3 bases, and 13 bases lay between the germline ends.

The chain is built from TRBV7-8 and TRBJ1-4, with D tentatively TRBD1 (5 bases). CDR3 length: 14 amino acids. In germline, CDR1 is SGHVS, CDR2 FQNEAQ. V was cut by 0 bases and J by 6 bases, with 8 bases left in between. The CDR3 DNA is TGTGCCAGCAGCTTAGCAGGGGTTGATGAAAAACTGTTTTTT. Protein: CASSLAGVDEKLFF.

This clone was found once. CDR3 protein: CASSFVGQGHQPQHF. For the CDR3, the DNA is TGTGCCAGCAGTTTCGTGGGACAGGGTCATCAGCCCCAGCATTTT. The chain joins TRBV28 to TRBJ1-5, with 9 bases matching TRBD1. This CDR3 spans 15 amino acids. Germline values: CDR1 MDHEN, CDR2 SYDVKM. J lost 5 bases, V lost 3 bases, and 5 bases had no gene match. The full variable domain, rest sourced from reference TRBV28 and TRBJ1-5, is DVKVTQSSRYLVKRTGEKVFLECVQDMDHENMFWYRQDPGLGLRLIYFSYDVKMKEKGDIPEGYSVSREKKERFSLILESASTNQTSMYLCASSFVGQGHQPQHFGDGTRLSIL.

In this sample, this clone turned up a few times. The rearrangement joins TRBV3-1 (or the pseudogene TRBV3-2) to TRBJ1-1; D might be TRBD1 (6 bases). Trimming pared 2 bases from V and 9 bases from J, leaving 10 bases between. The germline CDR1 and CDR2 sequences are LGHDT and YNNKEL (reference sequence). The CDR3 contains 12 residues. CDR3 in amino acids: CASSQLDRQAFF. CDR3 nucleotides: TGTGCCAGCAGCCAACTAGACAGGCAAGCTTTCTTT.

Details on this clone: The junction departs from the called germline gene at one end, perhaps through a read error. The V call is TRBV5-1, the J call TRBJ2-7; the match to TRBD2 covers 9 bases. This CDR3 region has 16 residues. Per germline, CDR1 SGHRS and CDR2 YFSETQ. For the CDR3, the DNA is TGCGCCAGCAGTTTGGGTCTAGCGGGATTGAGGTACGAGCAGTACTTC. Encoded protein: CASSLGLAGLRYEQYF.

The chain joins TRBV9 to TRBJ2-1, with 9 bases aligning to TRBD2. J gave up 8 bases and V 0 bases, and 6 bases lay outside the gene matches. The CDR3 contains 15 residues. Germline V gives CDR1 SGDLS, CDR2 YYNGEE. CDR3 nucleotide sequence: TGTGCCAGCAGCGTAGGGTTAGCGGGAGTATATGAGCAGTTCTTC. Its translation is CASSVGLAGVYEQFF.

The chain uses TRBV5-4 and TRBJ1-2; 9 positions agree with TRBD1. Trimming took 2 bases from V and 3 from J; bases not matched to a gene: 2. The CDR3 is 14 residues long. Germline-derived CDR1 and CDR2 are SGHNT and YYREEE (reference sequence). CDR3 protein: CASSFWDRDYGYTF. CDR3 nucleotides: TGTGCCAGCAGCTTTTGGGACAGGGACTATGGCTACACCTTC.

The chain links TRBV30 to TRBJ2-1; 7 nucleotides match TRBD2. This CDR3 is 13 amino acids long. Losses at the gene ends were 8 bases for V and 11 bases for J; bases not matched to a gene: 15. Germline V gene sequence: CDR1 GTSNPN, CDR2 SVGIG (reference sequence). CDR3 nucleotides: TGTGCCCGATCTGGTAGCGGGCTCGTTAAGCAGTTCTTC. Translated: CARSGSGLVKQFF.

The rearrangement links TRBV6-5 to TRBJ1-1, with TRBD1 identical over 7 bases. The germline CDR1 and CDR2 sequences are MNHEY and SVGAGI. J was trimmed by 4 bases and V by 5 bases; bases with no gene match: 7. This CDR3 is built from 14 residues. The CDR3 nucleotides are TGTGCCAGCAGTCGCGACAGGGATCTCACTGAAGCTTTCTTT. Protein: CASSRDRDLTEAFF.

DNA for the CDR3: TGTGCCAGTAGTCCGTGGGCTGGGTCCGGACAGGGGTTCGCTGAAGCTTTCTTT. It specifies CASSPWAGSGQGFAEAFF. The chain uses TRBV19 and TRBJ1-1; 9 nucleotides line up with TRBD1. Germline CDR1 is LNHDA and CDR2 is SQIVND (reference sequence). The ends lost 5 bases at V and 6 bases at J; junction bases unmatched: 19. The CDR3 has 18 residues.

This clone occurred many times. The chain employs TRBV6-4 and TRBJ2-3; TRBD2 might be the D (6 bases). Germline V gene lookup returns CDR1 MRHNA and CDR2 SNTAGT. The CDR3 is 15 residues long. V lost 3 bases and J lost 3, with 13 bases in between. CDR3 in DNA: TGTGCCAGCAGTGAGACGGGAGAAAGGACAGATACGCAGTATTTT. As protein: CASSETGERTDTQYF.

This chain links TRBV5-1 with TRBJ1-2; 9 bases map to TRBD1. V gave up 0 bases and J gave up 3 bases; unmatched junction bases: 3. In germline, CDR1 is SGHRS, CDR2 YFSETQ. The CDR3 has 15 amino acids. CDR3 protein: CASSLGRTGDYGYTF. As DNA, the CDR3 is TGCGCCAGCAGCTTGGGGAGGACAGGGGACTATGGCTACACCTTC.

The chain links TRBV6-2 or TRBV6-3 to TRBJ2-2, with TRBD2 as a possible D gene (6 bases). V shed 6 bases and J shed 7 bases, with 15 bases lying between them. Germline assignment: CDR1 MNHEY and CDR2 SVGEGT. There are 14 residues in the CDR3. The CDR3 reads CASSLSGGNGELFF. As DNA, the CDR3 is TGTGCCAGCAGCCTTAGCGGCGGGAACGGGGAGCTGTTTTTT.

The V and J genes are TRBV11-2 and TRBJ2-2; 9 bases agree with TRBD1. CDR1 SGHAT and CDR2 FQNNGV come from the germline V gene. The CDR3 extends over 16 amino acids. V was clipped by 5 bases and J by 1 base; unmatched bases: 5. The CDR3: CASSPDRGWNTGELFF. CDR3 nucleotides: TGTGCCAGCAGCCCTGACAGGGGGTGGAACACCGGGGAGCTGTTTTTT.